The source of this T cell receptor (beta chain) is a study of T cells after posttransplantation cyclophosphamide. A note on this clone: Its cognate antigen is unknown.

The germline CDR1 and CDR2 sequences are SGHAT and FQNNGV. The V gene lost 3 bases and the J gene lost 6 bases, with 7 bases spanning the gap. This CDR3 spans 12 amino acids. Notes on the study in general: Blood and skin or GI T cell repertoires showed limited TRB overlap.

Measured with immunoSEQ multiplex PCR; TCRdb has only the in-frame clones, and not every one. In the table there are about 28,000 clones, 75% to 90% of which are singletons. The related graft donor's blood sample was taken on the day of bone marrow donation. This clonotype originated in a man aged 50 or older. The specimen was PBMCs. This chain connects TRBV11-2 to TRBJ2-3; TRBD2 is a possible D gene (5 bases). Written as DNA, the CDR3 is TGTGCCAGCAGCTTTCGCGGGGATACGCAGTATTTT. Amino acid sequence: CASSFRGDTQYF.